This TCR beta chain was documented in a study of graft-versus-host responses after intestinal transplantation. Study at large: Grafts were multivisceral, liver-intestinal, or isolated intestinal.

About this clone: What it binds is not known.

Findings and caveats of the study: The authors found GvH clones in recipient marrow, some appearing first in ileum or blood.

Using immunoSEQ multiplex PCR, the repertoire was profiled, and TCRdb retains in-frame clones only, with some absent. The sample has some 96,000 clones; about 88% are singletons. The source was unstimulated CD4+ T cells sorted from spleen or lymph node cells, collected before transplant. The receptor comes from a human donor who was the organ donor for an intestinal transplant.

CDR3 nucleotides: TGTGCCAGCAATCCGCGGGGTCTTAAAAACATTCAGTACTTC. Its protein product is CASNPRGLKNIQYF. The chain joins TRBV25-1 to TRBJ2-4; D perhaps matches TRBD2 (6 bases). This CDR3 has 14 amino acids. Germline loops: CDR1 MGHDK, CDR2 SYGVNS. V was cut by 7 bases and J by 4 bases, with 14 bases left in between.